This T cell receptor (beta chain) was recovered during a study of blood T cell repertoires in COVID-19. In the study overall: Samples taken during acute and convalescent COVID-19 were collected in the United States, Italy and Spain.

The method was immunoSEQ multiplex PCR; TCRdb's version includes in-frame clones alone and lacks a portion of them. The table has some 40,000 clones, around three quarters seen once. The V end lost 6 bases, the J end lost 5 bases, and 13 bases lay between the germline ends. This CDR3 is 14 amino acids long. The clonotype originates from a man aged 80 or over with active or convalescent COVID-19. Material: peripheral blood. The V and J genes are TRBV23-1 and TRBJ1-4, with D perhaps TRBD1 (6 bases). TRBV23-1 qualifies as an ORF whose function is uncertain. DNA for the CDR3: TGCGCCAGCAGGAACAGGGCACGGAATGAAAAACTGTTTTTT. Protein sequence: CASRNRARNEKLFF.